This T cell receptor beta chain was retrieved from a study of patients and donors after allogeneic stem cell transplantation. V lost 4 bases to trimming and J lost 13 bases, with 18 bases between them. Germline V gene lookup returns CDR1 SGDLS and CDR2 YYNGEE. CDR3 size: 13 residues. One entry per CDR3 protein results from TCRdb running MiXCR on the RT-PCR reads. This table holds 800,000 to 1,000,000 distinct CDR3 sequences, approximately 19% found once. The sequence was obtained from a human donor who was either an allogeneic HSCT recipient or a stem cell or donor lymphocyte infusion donor (not recorded which). It is not recorded whose cells these are; they may come from a transplant donor. The source material was blood, either unsorted or a sorted T cell fraction (not recorded which). The chain employs TRBV9 and TRBJ2-1, with D tentatively TRBD1 (6 bases). In DNA form, the CDR3 reads TGTGCCAGCAGCCGGGGACACCCGACGGCCCAGTTCTTC. Protein sequence: CASSRGHPTAQFF.